Only a few counts were recorded for the clone carrying this T cell receptor (beta chain). The source of the sample is a study of blood T cells in healthy people across ages. Germline assignment: CDR1 SGHVS and CDR2 FQNEAQ. Trimming removed 7 bases from V and 4 bases from J; junction bases left unmatched: 7. CDR3 length: 15 amino acids. Researchers collected approximately 9.9 milliliters of peripheral blood from every single donor. Isolation yielded PBMCs, at least 7 million per sample, in every case. The use of a sample-barcoded 5' primer and a J-beta primer mix characterized a second PCR of roughly 6 to 11 cycles. TCRdb processed the 5' RACE reads anew with MiXCR; each CDR3 protein has one entry. The data show about 1.8 million distinct CDR3 sequences, with approximately 50% seen just once and roughly 2.1% held by the top ten.

The TCR was taken from a woman in her forties in good health. The chain carries TRBV7-8 and TRBJ2-3; 11 bases line up with TRBD2. The sample taken for sequencing was blood. The CDR3 here is CASTLLAGGADTQYF. The CDR3 DNA reads TGTGCCAGCACCCTCCTAGCGGGGGGTGCAGATACGCAGTATTTT.